These 18 T cell receptor beta chains were all obtained from the same sample, sequenced in a study of cytomegalovirus exposure and HLA in healthy donors. The PCR made use of 60 Vbeta and 13 Jbeta primers. The table came from immunoSEQ multiplex PCR; TCRdb's copy has only in-frame clones and leaves some out. The sample has around 170,000 clones; around four fifths are singletons. Specimen: PBMCs. The receptors originated from a woman aged 25 to 45 in good health and CMV-seronegative.

The V gene is TRBV4-3, the J gene TRBJ2-4; D is perhaps TRBD1 (5 bases). Germline loops: CDR1 LGHNA, CDR2 YSLEER. This CDR3 spans 16 amino acids. Trimming shortened V by 2 bases and J by 0 bases, and 11 bases separated the two germline ends. CDR3 bases: TGCGCCAGCAGCCAACATGACAGTCTAGCCAAAAACATTCAGTACTTC. Protein: CASSQHDSLAKNIQYF.

This chain connects TRBV5-1 to TRBJ2-5, with 10 nucleotides matching TRBD1. Trimming at V came to 6 bases and at J to 2 bases, leaving 7 bases not matched to a gene. Germline loops: CDR1 SGHRS, CDR2 YFSETQ. CDR3 length equals 15 residues. CDR3 DNA: TGCGCCAGCACCGGGACAGGGGTTATGCAAGAGACCCAGTACTTC. Amino acid sequence: CASTGTGVMQETQYF.

This chain connects TRBV5-4 to TRBJ1-3; D gene ambiguous. The CDR3 covers 17 residues. Germline CDR1 and CDR2: SGHNT and YYREEE (reference sequence). V was pared by 4 bases and J by 0 bases, with 17 bases between. CDR3 protein: CASSPSEGTSSGNTIYF. The DNA for the CDR3 is TGTGCCAGCAGCCCGTCGGAGGGCACCAGCTCTGGAAACACCATATATTTT.

The CDR3 spells CASSAQGGGPRNEQFF. CDR3 sequence (DNA): TGCGCCAGCAGTGCTCAAGGGGGGGGGCCTAGAAATGAGCAGTTCTTC. This chain connects TRBV10-1 to TRBJ2-1; D perhaps matches TRBD2 (7 bases). Trimming cost V 4 bases and J 7 bases, with 20 bases left between them. CDR1 WNHNN and CDR2 SYGVQD come from the germline V gene (reference sequence). The CDR3 is 16 residues long.

This chain uses TRBV5-1 with TRBJ2-7, with 8 bases identical to TRBD1. V lost 3 bases, J lost 2 bases, and 4 bases stayed unmatched. Germline lookup yields CDR1 SGHRS and CDR2 YFSETQ. The length of the CDR3 is 14 residues. DNA for the CDR3: TGCGCCAGCAGCTACAAGACAGGGGCCTACGAGCAGTACTTC. Amino acid sequence: CASSYKTGAYEQYF.

The V and J genes are TRBV7-9 and TRBJ1-1; 10 bases align to TRBD1. The V and J ends lost 4 bases and 5 bases, in that order; junction bases with no gene match: 7. CDR1 is SEHNR, CDR2 FQNEAQ, per germline (reference sequence). The CDR3 is 15 residues long. CDR3: CASSSDRGPRTEAFF. In nucleotides, the CDR3 is TGTGCCAGCAGCTCTGACAGGGGGCCTCGGACTGAAGCTTTCTTT.

This clone was counted once. In nucleotides, the CDR3 is TGTGCCAGCAGCTTAGTCAGCCAGAGAGGTAGCAATCAGCCCCAGCATTTT. Its protein product is CASSLVSQRGSNQPQHF. The chain couples TRBV7-2 to TRBJ1-5; D remains unclear. Per germline, CDR1 SGHTA and CDR2 FQGNSA. With 1 base removed from V and 0 bases from J, the gap between germline ends came to 13 bases. The CDR3 consists of 17 residues.

The CDR3 region has the DNA TGTGCCAGCAGTTTACAGGGGTGGGCGGGCAATGAGCAGTTCTTC. Protein sequence: CASSLQGWAGNEQFF. The chain links TRBV27 to TRBJ2-1; possible D gene TRBD1, 6 bases. The CDR3 contains 15 residues. CDR1 is MNHEY, CDR2 SMNVEV, per germline (reference sequence). V dropped 2 bases and J dropped 6 bases, with 14 bases sitting between them.

This clone was counted once. The gene calls are TRBV6-5 and TRBJ2-3; 9 positions match TRBD2. The CDR3 covers 15 residues. Germline CDR1 reads MNHEY; CDR2 reads SVGAGI. Trimming at V came to 8 bases and at J to 1 base, leaving 7 bases not matched to a gene. CDR3 in DNA: TGTGCCAGCTCGTCGGGCGGGGGGGGCACAGATACGCAGTATTTT. It encodes CASSSGGGGTDTQYF.

The rearrangement joins TRBV25-1 to TRBJ1-1; the D gene is possibly TRBD1 (5 bases). V was cut by 2 bases and J by 11 bases, with 18 bases left in between. Per germline, CDR1 MGHDK and CDR2 SYGVNS. CDR3 size: 14 residues. CDR3 amino acids: CASSEPGGLYTAFF. Written as DNA, the CDR3 is TGTGCCAGCAGTGAACCCGGGGGGTTGTATACGGCTTTCTTT.

The rearrangement uses TRBV18 and TRBJ1-4; D gene unclear. Trimming took off 2 bases at V and 5 bases at J, with 6 bases between the two ends. CDR1 and CDR2 (germline): KGHSH, LQKENI. This CDR3 comprises 13 residues. The CDR3 nucleotides read TGTGCCAGCTCACCAGTCGGGAATGAAAAACTGTTTTTT. Protein: CASSPVGNEKLFF.

The chain joins TRBV6-5 to TRBJ2-7; TRBD1 matches at 11 bases. With V trimmed by 2 bases and J by 6 bases, 0 bases remained unmatched. Germline V gives CDR1 MNHEY, CDR2 SVGAGI. This CDR3 is 13 amino acids long. In DNA, the CDR3 is TGTGCCAGCAGTTACGGGACAGGGGGCGAGCAGTACTTC. Its protein product is CASSYGTGGEQYF.

The chain carries TRBV15 and TRBJ1-2, with a tentative D call TRBD1 (5 bases). CDR3 size: 16 residues. V was shortened by 0 bases and J by 4 bases, with 15 bases between the two germline ends. Germline values: CDR1 LNHNV, CDR2 YYDKDF (reference sequence). CDR3 residues: CATSRERGLYSYGYTF. The CDR3 nucleotides are TGTGCCACCAGCAGAGAACGGGGGTTGTATAGCTATGGCTACACCTTC. Full variable domain (missing parts from reference TRBV15 and TRBJ1-2): DAMVIQNPRYQVTQFGKPVTLSCSQTLNHNVMYWYQQKSSQAPKLLFHYYDKDFNNEADTPDNFQSRRPNTSFCFLDIRSPGLGDTAMYLCATSRERGLYSYGYTFGSGTRLTVV.

Written as DNA, the CDR3 is TGTGCCAGCAGCTTGAGCCTTAACTATGGCTACACCTTC. Its translation is CASSLSLNYGYTF. This chain joins TRBV5-4 and TRBJ1-2; D unresolved. The CDR3 contains 13 residues. The germline V gene encodes CDR1 SGHNT and CDR2 YYREEE (reference sequence). With 1 base removed from V and 1 base from J, the gap between germline ends came to 5 bases.

V usage is TRBV6-5 and J usage is TRBJ2-3; 9 bases fit TRBD1. CDR3 length equals 15 residues. Trimming removed 6 bases from V and 3 bases from J; junction bases left unmatched: 7. In germline, CDR1 is MNHEY, CDR2 SVGAGI. The chain's CDR3 is CASRRTGGRTDTQYF. In DNA, the CDR3 is TGTGCCAGCAGGCGAACAGGGGGCCGAACAGATACGCAGTATTTT.

The chain joins TRBV14 to TRBJ1-1, with D tentatively TRBD1 (5 bases). Germline V gene sequence: CDR1 SGHDN, CDR2 FVKESK. The CDR3 spans 14 residues. The V and J ends lost 0 bases and 11 bases respectively, with 16 bases between them. The DNA for the CDR3 is TGTGCCAGCAGCCAAGATTTGGGGGGACGTGGCGCTTTCTTT. This encodes CASSQDLGGRGAFF.

The V call is TRBV18, the J call TRBJ1-1; 11 nucleotides match TRBD1. This CDR3 is built from 17 residues. Trimming removed 0 bases from V and 1 base from J; junction bases left unmatched: 4. CDR1 and CDR2 (germline): KGHSH, LQKENI. The CDR3 reads CASSPPWTGGANTEAFF. CDR3 DNA sequence: TGTGCCAGCTCACCACCCTGGACAGGGGGCGCGAACACTGAAGCTTTCTTT. The complete variable domain, with remaining parts taken from reference TRBV18 and TRBJ1-1, reads NAGVMQNPRHLVRRRGQEARLRCSPMKGHSHVYWYRQLPEEGLKFMVYLQKENIIDESGMPKERFSAEFPKEGPSILRIQQVVRGDSAAYFCASSPPWTGGANTEAFFGQGTRLTVV.

V gene TRBV23-1 combines with J gene TRBJ1-3; maybe TRBD1 (6 bases). TRBV23-1 is filed as an ORF, its function uncertain. V was pared by 5 bases and J by 1 base, with 12 bases between. The CDR3 is 15 amino acids. DNA of the CDR3: TGCGCCAGCAGTATCAGGGGAAGATCTGGAAACACCATATATTTT. Protein sequence: CASSIRGRSGNTIYF.